The entry below describes one T cell receptor beta chain. Per the authors' pipeline: Estimation of nucleated cell counts was performed using reference gene primer amplification. Method: immunoSEQ multiplex PCR; TCRdb's copy keeps in-frame clones and lacks some. D and trimming come from the DNA, and the V and J calls and clone size come from that table. The table shows 410,000 or so clones, with about nine tenths occurring only once. The data were obtained in a study of blood T cell repertoires in COVID-19. The receptor was derived from a woman aged 25 to 39 with active or convalescent COVID-19. The sequencing sample was made of peripheral blood.

CDR3: CASSYSKGQGYNEQFF. CDR3 bases: TGTGCCAGCAGTTACTCGAAGGGGCAGGGGTACAATGAGCAGTTCTTC. V gene TRBV6-5 combines with J gene TRBJ2-1; a weak D match, TRBD1 (6 bases). This CDR3 has 16 residues. Germline CDR1 MNHEY, CDR2 SVGAGI. The V end lost 0 bases, the J end lost 4 bases, and 13 bases lay between the germline ends.